Below are 5 T cell receptor beta chains sequenced from a single sample in a study of Ad26.COV2.S vaccination and SARS-CoV-2 variants. Treatment given: 15 to 20 received Ad26.COV2.S at low or high dose, single or two shots; a few received placebo; per-sample allocation not given. Sampling was performed 63 days after the first vaccine or placebo injection. Sequencing used immunoSEQ multiplex PCR; TCRdb keeps in-frame clones, though not all of them. The table records some 330,000 clones, roughly 88% of them present only once. Sequenced material: peripheral blood, taken in a trial of Ad26.COV2.S vaccine versus placebo. These receptors came from a person aged 18-60 years who received the Ad26.COV2.S COVID-19 vaccine or a placebo.

The J gene is TRBJ2-3, the V gene TRBV7-2; 7 bases are shared with TRBD2. V shed 3 bases and J 0 bases; nucleotides not matched to a gene: 3. Germline lookup yields CDR1 SGHTA and CDR2 FQGNSA. This CDR3 has 15 amino acids. For the CDR3, the DNA is TGTGCCAGCAGCTTGAGCGGGACTAGCACAGATACGCAGTATTTT. This translates into CASSLSGTSTDTQYF. Together with reference TRBV7-2 and TRBJ2-3, the CDR3 gives the full variable domain: GAGVSQSPSNKVTEKGKDVELRCDPISGHTALYWYRQSLGQGLEFLIYFQGNSAPDKSGLPSDRFSAERTGGSVSTLTIQRTQQEDSAVYLCASSLSGTSTDTQYFGPGTRLTVL.

V gene TRBV12-3 or TRBV12-4 combines with J gene TRBJ1-2; D gene unclear. The CDR3 is 13 amino acids. V lost 6 bases to trimming and J lost 5 bases, with 13 bases between them. CDR3 sequence: CASSSDGPYGYTF. DNA of the CDR3: TGTGCCAGCAGCTCGGACGGTCCTTATGGCTACACCTTC.

The genes are TRBV6-5 and TRBJ2-4; a possible D gene is TRBD2 (5 bases). The CDR3 sequence is 15 residues long. V was cut by 1 base and J by 6 bases, with 13 bases left in between. Germline CDR1 is MNHEY and CDR2 is SVGAGI. The CDR3 DNA is TGTGCCAGCAGTTACTTCGGGGAAAGCGTAAACATTCAGTACTTC. This encodes CASSYFGESVNIQYF.

The rearrangement links TRBV14 to TRBJ1-2, with 9 bases lining up with TRBD1. V dropped 6 bases and J dropped 7; count of bases not matched to a gene: 6. This CDR3 spans 13 amino acids. CDR1 is SGHDN and CDR2 is FVKESK in the germline V gene. This CDR3 is CASRGTGSGGYTF. The DNA for the CDR3 is TGTGCCAGCAGGGGGACAGGGTCGGGTGGCTACACCTTC.

The rearrangement links TRBV29-1 to TRBJ1-1; 9 bases agree with TRBD1. Germline CDR1 reads SQVTM; CDR2 reads ANQGSEA. The CDR3 runs 15 residues. J lost 8 bases, V lost 5 bases, and 15 bases had no gene match. The CDR3 DNA is TGCAGCGTTTCTCAACACCTGGGACAGGGCCACGAAGCTTTCTTT. It translates to CSVSQHLGQGHEAFF. The full variable domain, with the rest looked up from reference TRBV29-1 and TRBJ1-1, is SAVISQKPSRDICQRGTSLTIQCQVDSQVTMMFWYRQQPGQSLTLIATANQGSEATYESGFVIDKFPISRPNLTFSTLTVSNMSPEDSSIYLCSVSQHLGQGHEAFFGQGTRLTVV.